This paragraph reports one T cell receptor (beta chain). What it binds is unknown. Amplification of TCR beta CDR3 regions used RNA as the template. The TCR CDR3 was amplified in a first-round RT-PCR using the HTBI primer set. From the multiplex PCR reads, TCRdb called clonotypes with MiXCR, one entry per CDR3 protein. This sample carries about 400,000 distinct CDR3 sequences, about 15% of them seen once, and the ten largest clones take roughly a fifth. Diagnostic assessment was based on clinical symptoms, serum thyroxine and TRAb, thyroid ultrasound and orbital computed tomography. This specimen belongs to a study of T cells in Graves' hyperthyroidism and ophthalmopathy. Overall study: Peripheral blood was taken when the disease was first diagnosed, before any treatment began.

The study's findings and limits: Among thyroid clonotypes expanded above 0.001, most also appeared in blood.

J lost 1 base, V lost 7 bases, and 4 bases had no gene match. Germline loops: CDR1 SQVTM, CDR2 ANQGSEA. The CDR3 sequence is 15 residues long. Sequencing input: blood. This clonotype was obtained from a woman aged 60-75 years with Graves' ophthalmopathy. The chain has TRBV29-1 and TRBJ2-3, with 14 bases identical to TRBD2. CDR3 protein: CSGLGLAGGTDTQYF. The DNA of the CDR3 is TGCAGCGGGCTGGGACTAGCGGGAGGCACAGATACGCAGTATTTT.